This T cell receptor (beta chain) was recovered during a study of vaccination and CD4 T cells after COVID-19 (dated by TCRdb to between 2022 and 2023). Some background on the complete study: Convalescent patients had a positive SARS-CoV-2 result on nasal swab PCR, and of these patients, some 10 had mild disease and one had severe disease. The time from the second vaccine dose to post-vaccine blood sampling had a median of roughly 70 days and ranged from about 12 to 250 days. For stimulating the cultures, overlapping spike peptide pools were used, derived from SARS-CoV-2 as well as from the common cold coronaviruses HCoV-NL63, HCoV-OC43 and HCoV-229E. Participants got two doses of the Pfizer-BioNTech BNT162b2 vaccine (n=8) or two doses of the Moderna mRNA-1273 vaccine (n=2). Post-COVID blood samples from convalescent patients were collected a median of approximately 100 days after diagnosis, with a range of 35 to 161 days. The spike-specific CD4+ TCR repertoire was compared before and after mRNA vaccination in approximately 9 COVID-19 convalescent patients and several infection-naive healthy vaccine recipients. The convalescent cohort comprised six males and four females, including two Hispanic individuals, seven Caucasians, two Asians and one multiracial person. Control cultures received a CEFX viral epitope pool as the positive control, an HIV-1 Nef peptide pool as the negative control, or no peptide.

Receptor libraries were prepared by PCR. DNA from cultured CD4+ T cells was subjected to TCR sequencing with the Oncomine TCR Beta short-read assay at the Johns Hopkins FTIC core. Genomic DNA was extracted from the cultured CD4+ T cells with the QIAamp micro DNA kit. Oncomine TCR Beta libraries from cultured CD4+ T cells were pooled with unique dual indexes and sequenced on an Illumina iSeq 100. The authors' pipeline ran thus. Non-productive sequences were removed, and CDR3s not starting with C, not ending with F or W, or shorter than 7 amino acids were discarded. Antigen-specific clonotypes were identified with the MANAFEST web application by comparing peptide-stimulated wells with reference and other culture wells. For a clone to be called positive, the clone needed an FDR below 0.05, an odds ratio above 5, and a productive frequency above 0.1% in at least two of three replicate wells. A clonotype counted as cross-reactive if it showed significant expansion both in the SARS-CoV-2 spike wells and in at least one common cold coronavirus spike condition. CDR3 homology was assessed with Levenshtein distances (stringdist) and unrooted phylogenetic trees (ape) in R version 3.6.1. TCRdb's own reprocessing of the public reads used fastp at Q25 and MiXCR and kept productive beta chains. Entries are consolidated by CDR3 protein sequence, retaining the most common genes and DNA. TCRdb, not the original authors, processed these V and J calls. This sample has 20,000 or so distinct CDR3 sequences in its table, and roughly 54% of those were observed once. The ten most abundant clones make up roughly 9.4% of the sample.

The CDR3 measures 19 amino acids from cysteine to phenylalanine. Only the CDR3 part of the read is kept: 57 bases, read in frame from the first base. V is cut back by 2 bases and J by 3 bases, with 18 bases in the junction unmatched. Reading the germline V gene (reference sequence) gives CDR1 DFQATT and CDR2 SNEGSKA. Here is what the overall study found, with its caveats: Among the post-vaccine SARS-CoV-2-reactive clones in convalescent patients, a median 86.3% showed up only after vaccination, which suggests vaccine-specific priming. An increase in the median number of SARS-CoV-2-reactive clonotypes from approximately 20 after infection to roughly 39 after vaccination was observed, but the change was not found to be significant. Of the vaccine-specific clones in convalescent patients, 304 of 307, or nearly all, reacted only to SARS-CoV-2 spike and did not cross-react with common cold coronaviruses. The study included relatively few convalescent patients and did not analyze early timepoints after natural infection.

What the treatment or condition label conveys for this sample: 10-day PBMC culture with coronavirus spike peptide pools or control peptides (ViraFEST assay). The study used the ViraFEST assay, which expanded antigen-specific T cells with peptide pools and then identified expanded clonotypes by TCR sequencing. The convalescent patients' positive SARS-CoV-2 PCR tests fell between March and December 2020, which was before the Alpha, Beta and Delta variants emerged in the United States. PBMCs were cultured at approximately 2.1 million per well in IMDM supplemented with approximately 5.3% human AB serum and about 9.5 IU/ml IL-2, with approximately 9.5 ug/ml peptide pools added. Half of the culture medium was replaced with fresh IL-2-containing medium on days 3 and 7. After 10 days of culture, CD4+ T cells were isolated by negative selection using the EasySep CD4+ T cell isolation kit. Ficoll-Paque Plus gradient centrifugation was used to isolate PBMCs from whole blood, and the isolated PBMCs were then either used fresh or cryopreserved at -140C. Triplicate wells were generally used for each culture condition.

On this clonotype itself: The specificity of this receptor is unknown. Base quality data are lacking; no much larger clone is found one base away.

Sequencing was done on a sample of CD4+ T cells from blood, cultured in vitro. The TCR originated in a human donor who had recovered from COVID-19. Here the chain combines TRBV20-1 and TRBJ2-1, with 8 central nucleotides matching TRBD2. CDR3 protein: CSARFRGGDRRRGYNEQFF. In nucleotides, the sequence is TGCAGTGCTAGATTCCGGGGGGGGGATCGACGGAGAGGCTACAATGAGCAGTTCTTC.